This is a list of T cell receptor beta chains from one sample in a study of cytotoxic CD8 clonotypes in ibrutinib-treated CLL. Assay used: immunoSEQ multiplex PCR; TCRdb lists only in-frame clones, some missing. The table has roughly 40,000 clones, around 67% seen once. The material was PBMCs, obtained at disease progression, from a patient treated with ibrutinib. The source is a human donor with chronic lymphocytic leukemia. Both conserved end residues are trimmed from each CDR3.

J	V	CDR3
TRBJ2-7	TRBV7-2	ASSASYEQY
TRBJ2-1	TRBV19	ASISGLAGPSYNEQF
TRBJ1-2	TRBV9	ASSVGTGFGYGYT
TRBJ1-1	TRBV7-6	ASSLVGGDTEAF
TRBJ2-2	TRBV7-8	ASSLRSGELF
TRBJ2-7	TRBV27	ASSRGTVGYEQY
TRBJ2-1	TRBV5-6	ASSRLADSYNEQF
TRBJ2-1	TRBV7-3	ASSLSPYNEQF
TRBJ2-1	TRBV10-3	AIRATSGRLDEQF
TRBJ2-2	TRBV9	TSSLHTGELF
TRBJ1-5	TRBV10-3	AISESSRGQPQH
TRBJ2-1	TRBV5-1	ASRGVESYNEQF
TRBJ2-1	TRBV19	ASSTGLANLRGEQF
TRBJ2-5	TRBV10-3	AISGGETQY
TRBJ2-2	TRBV4-2	AAQATSGQVPGELF
TRBJ2-1	TRBV19	ASSTPGTSGSGGSGTYNEQF
TRBJ2-1	TRBV6-6	ASSLEAGPHNEQF
TRBJ2-2	TRBV5-1	ASSRNTGELF
TRBJ1-2	TRBV4-2	ASSQVGMLEYGYT
TRBJ2-1	TRBV5-5	ASTLGGRVNEQF
TRBJ2-3	TRBV5-1	ASSLYTQADTQY
TRBJ2-1	TRBV5-1	ASSLSGSPLLDEQF
TRBJ2-5	TRBV7-6	ASSFGTETQY
TRBJ2-1	TRBV7-2	ASSLGLASINEQF
TRBJ2-2	TRBV12-5	ASGTGQGAATGELF
TRBJ1-2	TRBV30	AWSVSGNGYT
TRBJ2-7	TRBV30	AWSVLGGAQY
TRBJ2-7	TRBV7-8	ASSLVAGYEQY
TRBJ1-1	TRBV5-1	ASSLTGGNTEAF
TRBJ2-7	TRBV5-1	ASSSEGTTYEQY
TRBJ2-1	TRBV19	ASSVGQSSYNEQF
TRBJ1-2	TRBV20-1	SAPQGYT
TRBJ2-2	TRBV5-6	ASSLRNRLGTGELF
TRBJ2-3	TRBV6-4	ASSREIEDTQY
TRBJ1-1	TRBV5-1	ASSSPDADLVNTEAF
TRBJ1-2	TRBV7-2	ASSPRWNAYGYT
TRBJ1-1	TRBV2	ASSERRLNTEAF
TRBJ2-2	TRBV5-1	ASRIDYNTGELF
TRBJ2-1	TRBV5-1	ASSAGGGVNNEQF
TRBJ2-2	TRBV7-9	ASRGAPLANTGELF
TRBJ2-1	TRBV7-3	ASSLRPNDLSF
TRBJ2-7	TRBV6-6	ASSNSGKSYEQY
TRBJ2-7	TRBV30	ALAVSYEQY
TRBJ1-3	TRBV30	AWSVGTAGNTIY
TRBJ2-3	TRBV6-5	ASSYGDTQY
TRBJ1-2	TRBV6-5	ASSSQKVFYGYT